The 17 T cell receptor beta chains reported below all come from one sample, sequenced in a study of T cell changes during pregnancy in multiple sclerosis. Produced via immunoSEQ multiplex PCR; TCRdb's table is partial and in-frame only. The profile covers about 67,000 clones, with 80% to 95% appearing a single time and 1.4% taken by the ten largest. Sequences were derived from peripheral blood, sampled in the second trimester of pregnancy. The receptors stem from a female donor with multiple sclerosis, enrolled in a pregnancy study.

The chain has TRBV19 and TRBJ2-3, with 11 bases identical to TRBD1. Germline loops: CDR1 LNHDA, CDR2 SQIVND (reference sequence). The CDR3 sequence is 14 residues long. Trimming removed 7 bases from V and 2 bases from J; junction bases left unmatched: 2. As DNA, the CDR3 is TGTGCCAGTATAGGACAGGGGGCCACAGATACGCAGTATTTT. Amino acids: CASIGQGATDTQYF.

The chain carries TRBV15 and TRBJ2-1; D is uncertain. Germline V gene lookup returns CDR1 LNHNV and CDR2 YYDKDF (reference sequence). This CDR3 spans 13 amino acids. V lost 0 bases, J lost 9 bases, and 9 bases lay in between. The CDR3 sequence: CATSRELLGEQFF. In DNA form, the CDR3 reads TGTGCCACCAGCAGAGAATTGCTAGGTGAGCAGTTCTTC.

The J gene is TRBJ2-1, the V gene TRBV6-5, with D perhaps TRBD2 (6 bases). V dropped 0 bases and J dropped 9 bases, with 15 bases sitting between them. CDR3 size: 15 residues. Germline loops: CDR1 MNHEY, CDR2 SVGAGI. The CDR3 spells CASSYSPGEVGEQFF. CDR3 nucleotides: TGTGCCAGCAGTTACTCGCCGGGGGAGGTGGGTGAGCAGTTCTTC.

This sequence joins TRBV7-9 and TRBJ1-1; a possible D gene is TRBD1 (5 bases). Trimming cost V 3 bases and J 2 bases, with 7 bases left between them. The length of the CDR3 is 13 residues. From germline, CDR1 is SEHNR and CDR2 FQNEAQ (reference sequence). Written as DNA, the CDR3 is TGTGCCAGCAGCTTTCAGGGTAACACTGAAGCTTTCTTT. It specifies CASSFQGNTEAFF.

The chain employs TRBV5-1 and TRBJ2-5, with TRBD1 identical over 10 bases. The CDR3 contains 15 residues. Trimming cost V 4 bases and J 0 bases; bases outside gene matches: 3. Germline V gene lookup returns CDR1 SGHRS and CDR2 YFSETQ. CDR3 coding DNA: TGCGCCAGCAGCGAGGGGACAGGGGACCAAGAGACCCAGTACTTC. It translates to CASSEGTGDQETQYF.

The chain is built from TRBV7-9 and TRBJ1-2, with a possible D match to TRBD1 (6 bases). Germline CDR1 is SEHNR and CDR2 is FQNEAQ (reference sequence). CDR3 length: 11 residues. Trimming shortened V by 5 bases and J by 8 bases, and 9 bases separated the two germline ends. The CDR3 is CASSARGGYTF. In nucleotides, the CDR3 is TGTGCCAGCAGCGCGAGGGGGGGCTACACCTTC.

The rearrangement uses TRBV6-1 and TRBJ2-7; D call uncertain. This CDR3 has 15 residues. The V gene lost 7 bases and the J gene lost 2 bases, with 18 bases spanning the gap. The germline gives CDR1 MNHNS, CDR2 SASEGT. The CDR3, as DNA: TGTGCCAGCACGTATTCCCCCAGTAAAACCTACGAGCAGTACTTC. Translated: CASTYSPSKTYEQYF.

J is TRBJ1-1 and V is TRBV2, with a possible D match to TRBD1 (5 bases). The germline CDR1 and CDR2 sequences are SNHLY and FYNNEI. This CDR3 is 12 amino acids long. The CDR3 loop is CAGEAGNTEAFF. For the CDR3, the DNA is TGTGCAGGGGAGGCAGGGAACACTGAAGCTTTCTTT.

The V gene is TRBV7-9, the J gene TRBJ2-3, with a possible D match to TRBD1 (6 bases). The CDR3 runs to 16 residues. The germline V gene encodes CDR1 SEHNR and CDR2 FQNEAQ (reference sequence). V shed 7 bases and J shed 1 base, with 18 bases lying between them. CDR3 in amino acids: CASTGIQGARTDTQYF. DNA for the CDR3: TGTGCCAGCACCGGGATACAGGGCGCCCGCACAGATACGCAGTATTTT.

The V gene is TRBV29-1, the J gene TRBJ1-1; D not resolved. The V and J ends lost 5 bases and 6 bases respectively, with 7 bases between them. The CDR3 sequence is 10 residues long. The germline CDR1 and CDR2 sequences are SQVTM and ANQGSEA. The CDR3 here is CSVISAEAFF. In nucleotides, the CDR3 is TGCAGCGTTATTAGTGCTGAAGCTTTCTTT.

The chain's CDR3 is CASSLELAGGPTGELFF. The CDR3 DNA follows: TGCGCCAGCAGCTTGGAGCTAGCGGGAGGGCCGACGGGGGAGCTGTTTTTT. V usage is TRBV5-1 and J usage is TRBJ2-2; 12 nucleotides match TRBD2. The CDR3 consists of 17 residues. The V segment lost 0 bases and the J segment 8 bases; nucleotides outside the gene matches: 8. Germline V gene lookup returns CDR1 SGHRS and CDR2 YFSETQ.

V gene TRBV6-1 combines with J gene TRBJ1-1, with TRBD1 identical over 11 bases. CDR3 length: 13 amino acids. The V gene's germline CDR1 is MNHNS and CDR2 SASEGT. V was clipped by 4 bases and J by 10 bases; unmatched bases: 5. CDR3 protein: CASSADRGRGAFF. CDR3 nucleotides: TGTGCCAGCAGTGCGGACAGGGGGCGAGGAGCTTTCTTT.

The V and J genes are TRBV5-1 and TRBJ2-5; 11 bases map to TRBD2. Germline V gene data show CDR1 as SGHRS and CDR2 as YFSETQ. J lost 3 bases, V lost 4 bases, and 5 bases had no gene match. This CDR3 contains 15 residues. For the CDR3, the DNA is TGCGCCAGCAGCATCCGACTAGCGGGGAAAGAGACCCAGTACTTC. Amino acid sequence: CASSIRLAGKETQYF.

About this clone: A junction end diverges from the germline sequence, so it may reflect a read error. This CDR3 is CAGRPRDREFSEAFF. In DNA form, the CDR3 reads TGTGCCGGGAGGCCCAGGGACAGGGAATTCTCTGAAGCTTTCTTT. V usage is TRBV30 and J usage is TRBJ1-1; TRBD1 aligns across 9 bases. The CDR3 is 15 amino acids. The germline CDR1 and CDR2 sequences are GTSNPN and SVGIG (reference sequence). The full variable domain, its missing parts supplied by reference TRBV30 and TRBJ1-1, is SQTIHQWPATLVQPVGSPLSLECTVEGTSNPNLYWYRQAAGRGLQLLFYSVGIGQISSEVPQNLSASRPQDRQFILSSKKLLLSDSGFYLCAGRPRDREFSEAFFGQGTRLTVV.

A single count supports this clone. V and J are TRBV10-3 and TRBJ2-1; possible D gene TRBD2, 6 bases. The ends were cut back, 4 bases at V and 3 bases at J, with 10 bases in the middle. The V gene's germline CDR1 is ENHRY and CDR2 SYGVKD. This CDR3 contains 14 residues. The CDR3 DNA reads TGTGCCATCAGTGCGGGTAGCGGCTACAATGAGCAGTTCTTC. It specifies CAISAGSGYNEQFF.

The chain uses TRBV7-9 and TRBJ2-2; possibly TRBD1 for D (6 bases). CDR1 is SEHNR and CDR2 is FQNEAQ in the germline V gene (reference sequence). This CDR3 spans 15 amino acids. The V gene lost 3 bases and the J gene lost 4 bases, with 12 bases spanning the gap. The CDR3: CASSFTGWGTGELFF. DNA of the CDR3: TGTGCCAGCAGCTTCACAGGGTGGGGCACCGGGGAGCTGTTTTTT.

The DNA for the CDR3 is TGCGCCAGCAGCCAAGATCGGTCGACAGGGTACACCTTC. Translating it yields CASSQDRSTGYTF. The V and J genes are TRBV4-3 and TRBJ1-2; TRBD1 matches at 7 bases. CDR1 and CDR2 from the germline V gene are LGHNA and YSLEER. This CDR3 has 13 residues. Unmatched junction bases numbered 6, after V lost 0 bases and J lost 11 bases.